These T cell receptor beta chains were read from a single sample in a study of cytomegalovirus exposure and HLA in healthy donors. Libraries were prepared by immunoSEQ multiplex PCR; TCRdb keeps only in-frame clonotypes and omits some of them. The table shows about 170,000 clones, with 79% occurring only once. Sequencing used PBMCs. These TCRs come from a woman in her fifties or sixties in good health and CMV-seronegative. Both conserved end residues are part of each CDR3. D genes are given only for firm matches. Part of the rows lack a size; the others show once, few, many or a class for expanded clones.

V gene	J gene	D gene	clone size	CDR3 protein	CDR3 DNA
TRBV29-1	TRBJ2-1	TRBD2	-	CSVAVTSGRADEQFF	TGCAGCGTTGCCGTGACTAGCGGGAGGGCCGATGAGCAGTTCTTC
TRBV28	TRBJ2-1	-	-	CASSLGRLASEGRGFF	TGTGCCAGCAGTTTAGGACGATTAGCTTCGGAGGGCCGGGGGTTCTTC
TRBV15	TRBJ2-7	TRBD2	-	CATSPSGDSHEQYF	TGTGCCACCAGCCCAAGCGGGGATTCCCACGAGCAGTACTTC
TRBV6-1	TRBJ1-2	-	-	CASSEARQGGWGYGYTF	TGTGCCAGCAGTGAAGCACGGCAGGGAGGTTGGGGCTATGGCTACACCTTC
TRBV23-1	TRBJ2-1	-	-	CASSHTGTPVPNEQFF	TGCGCCAGCAGTCACACCGGGACTCCCGTACCTAATGAGCAGTTCTTC
TRBV2	TRBJ1-6	TRBD1	-	CASSLWDSPNSPLHF	TGTGCCAGCAGTTTGTGGGACAGCCCTAATTCACCCCTCCACTTT
TRBV11-2	TRBJ1-4	TRBD1	-	CASSLGDRPNEKLFF	TGTGCCAGCAGCTTGGGGGACAGACCAAATGAAAAACTGTTTTTT
TRBV16	TRBJ2-1	-	-	CASSQGSSYNEQFF	TGTGCCAGCAGCCAAGGCAGCTCCTACAATGAGCAGTTCTTC
TRBV19	TRBJ2-1	-	-	CASSIQGSSYNEQFF	TGTGCCAGTAGTATACAGGGAAGCTCCTACAATGAGCAGTTCTTC
TRBV7-6	TRBJ2-1	TRBD2	-	CASSFAGTSALSSYNEQFF	TGTGCCAGCAGCTTCGCCGGGACTAGCGCTTTGAGCTCCTACAACGAGCAGTTCTTC
TRBV28	TRBJ2-7	-	-	CASSYRPTSEQYF	TGTGCCAGCAGTTATCGTCCAACCAGCGAGCAGTACTTC
TRBV6-5	TRBJ1-1	-	few	CASTPRLISAEAFF	TGTGCCAGCACTCCGAGGTTGATCAGCGCTGAAGCTTTCTTT
TRBV4-2	TRBJ2-1	TRBD2	-	CASSQEVRGGFRNEQFF	TGTGCCAGCAGCCAAGAGGTGCGGGGGGGGTTTAGGAATGAGCAGTTCTTC
TRBV11-1	TRBJ2-3	TRBD1	-	CASSRQGASTDTQYF	TGTGCCAGCAGCCGACAGGGAGCTAGCACAGATACGCAGTATTTT
TRBV5-1	TRBJ1-4	TRBD1	-	CASSLDYRTGSEKLFF	TGCGCCAGCAGCTTGGATTACCGGACAGGGAGTGAAAAACTGTTTTTT
TRBV9	TRBJ1-2	TRBD1	-	CASSATGAGGYTF	TGTGCCAGCAGCGCGACAGGGGCGGGCGGCTACACCTTC
TRBV4-1	TRBJ2-1	-	-	CASSHQKNRVGWNEQFF	TGCGCCAGCAGCCACCAGAAAAACAGGGTCGGGTGGAATGAGCAGTTCTTC
TRBV6-5	TRBJ1-1	TRBD1	-	CASRITGGDKAFF	TGTGCCAGCCGTATAACAGGGGGCGATAAAGCTTTCTTT
TRBV11-1	TRBJ1-5	-	-	CASSRLDGQPQHF	TGTGCCAGCAGTCGCTTAGATGGTCAGCCCCAGCATTTT
TRBV27	TRBJ2-3	TRBD2	-	CASSRSLGGGPSVEGYF	TGTGCCAGCAGCCGTTCTCTCGGCGGGGGACCCTCCGTGGAGGGGTATTTT
TRBV5-6	TRBJ2-7	-	-	CASSLGTSTYEQYF	TGTGCCAGCAGCTTGGGGACATCAACCTACGAGCAGTACTTC
TRBV13	TRBJ2-1	-	-	CASNGGLYEQFF	TGTGCCAGTAACGGGGGGCTATATGAGCAGTTCTTC
TRBV7-9	TRBJ2-3	TRBD2	-	CASSFGTSTTDTQYF	TGTGCCAGCAGCTTCGGGACTAGCACCACAGATACGCAGTATTTT
TRBV5-1	TRBJ2-7	TRBD1	-	CASSWGTGGYEQYF	TGCGCCAGCAGCTGGGGGACAGGGGGCTACGAGCAGTACTTC
TRBV19	TRBJ2-7	TRBD1	once	CASSPDRVEQYF	TGTGCCAGTAGTCCAGACAGGGTCGAGCAGTACTTC
TRBV6-6	TRBJ2-4	TRBD1	-	CASTDRDSKNIQYF	TGTGCCAGCACCGACCGGGACAGCAAAAACATTCAGTACTTC
TRBV4-1	TRBJ2-3	TRBD2	-	CASSPLGLAARDTQYF	TGCGCCAGCAGCCCTTTGGGACTAGCGGCCCGGGATACGCAGTATTTT
TRBV7-6	TRBJ2-1	TRBD2	once	CASSLARAGPNEQFF	TGTGCCAGCAGCTTAGCGCGAGCGGGGCCCAATGAGCAGTTCTTC
TRBV4-3	TRBJ2-7	-	-	CASRSGVYEQYF	TGCGCCAGCAGGTCAGGGGTCTACGAGCAGTACTTC
TRBV7-7	TRBJ1-1	-	-	CASSPGPNTEAFF	TGTGCCAGCAGCCCTGGGCCGAACACTGAAGCTTTCTTT
TRBV5-1	TRBJ2-7	-	-	CASSLESSYEQYF	TGCGCCAGCAGCTTGGAGAGCTCCTACGAGCAGTACTTC
TRBV5-1	TRBJ2-7	TRBD1	-	CASARTGSYEQYF	TGCGCCAGTGCACGGACAGGGTCGTACGAGCAGTACTTC
TRBV9	TRBJ1-1	-	-	CASSVVGGRETEAFF	TGTGCCAGCAGCGTAGTCGGGGGGAGGGAGACTGAAGCTTTCTTT
TRBV18	TRBJ2-7	-	-	CASSPSFSLSYEQYF	TGTGCCAGCTCACCATCTTTCAGTCTCTCCTACGAGCAGTACTTC
TRBV6-5	TRBJ1-6	TRBD1	few	CASSYRATGNNSPLHF	TGTGCCAGCAGTTACCGAGCGACAGGGAACAATTCACCCCTCCACTTT
TRBV7-8	TRBJ2-3	TRBD1	-	CASSGGTGSTDTQYF	TGTGCCAGCAGCGGAGGGACAGGGAGCACAGATACGCAGTATTTT
TRBV7-6	TRBJ2-7	TRBD1	-	CASSSGTGSEQYF	TGTGCCAGCAGCTCCGGGACAGGGTCCGAGCAGTACTTC
TRBV14	TRBJ2-5	TRBD2	once	CASSQGRLAGGKETQYF	TGTGCCAGCAGCCAAGGGAGGCTAGCGGGGGGTAAAGAGACCCAGTACTTC
TRBV18	TRBJ1-1	-	-	CASSTGSNTEAFF	TGTGCCAGCTCCACCGGGTCCAACACTGAAGCTTTCTTT
TRBV6-5	TRBJ2-2	TRBD2	-	CASSRTSANTGELFF	TGTGCCAGCAGTAGGACTAGCGCGAACACCGGGGAGCTGTTTTTT
TRBV10-3	TRBJ2-7	TRBD1	-	CAIDRGGNEQYF	TGTGCCATCGACAGGGGTGGCAACGAGCAGTACTTC
TRBV7-2	TRBJ2-2	TRBD1	-	CASRIGTANTGELFF	TGTGCCAGCAGAATCGGGACAGCTAACACCGGGGAGCTGTTTTTT
TRBV7-8	TRBJ2-7	-	-	CASSLFTVRTYEQYF	TGTGCCAGCAGCCTTTTTACGGTGAGAACCTACGAGCAGTACTTC
TRBV7-9	TRBJ1-1	-	few	CASSLAGARRDTEAFF	TGTGCCAGCAGCTTAGCAGGGGCCAGGAGGGACACTGAAGCTTTCTTT
TRBV28	TRBJ2-5	-	-	CASSFGKETQYF	TGTGCCAGCAGTTTCGGGAAAGAGACCCAGTACTTC
TRBV19	TRBJ2-7	-	-	CASSIGQRYEQYF	TGTGCCAGTAGTATAGGACAGCGCTACGAGCAGTACTTC
TRBV18	TRBJ2-1	TRBD2	few	CASSAPGGVSYNEQFF	TGTGCCAGCTCAGCACCTGGGGGGGTCTCCTACAATGAGCAGTTCTTC
TRBV6-4	TRBJ2-3	TRBD1	-	CASTAGTGGPDTQYF	TGTGCCAGCACCGCCGGGACAGGGGGTCCAGATACGCAGTATTTT